This T cell receptor (beta chain) was observed in a study of neurological immune-mediated disorders (dated 2019 in TCRdb). Background on the whole study: The study compared peripheral blood TCR-beta repertoires of HTLV-I-associated myelopathy (HAM/TSP) patients, multiple sclerosis patients and healthy controls using UMI-based sequencing. The cohort included approximately 68 subjects: about 15 with HAM/TSP, some 34 with multiple sclerosis, and about 20 healthy controls. The roughly 99 TCR-beta libraries covered PBMC samples along with longitudinal samples, technical triplicates, and paired sorted CD4+ and CD8+ T-cell subsets. The paper's findings and limits, for the study overall: The highest TCR clonal expansion was observed in HAM/TSP patients, whereas the lowest was observed in MS patients, even when compared with healthy controls. Across subjects, expanded clones never shared an identical CDR3 amino acid sequence, which suggests that the TCR-beta repertoires in every group were private.

For unsorted PBMC libraries, 2 million PBMCs were used after storage in RNAlater at -80 degrees C until RNA extraction. Peripheral blood was subjected to Ficoll-Hypaque density gradient centrifugation to isolate PBMCs, which were then cryopreserved in liquid nitrogen. Trimming costs V 3 bases and J 6 bases, and their ends lie 11 bases apart. Via the germline V gene (reference sequence), CDR1 is MNHEY and CDR2 SMNVEV. The CDR3 runs 14 amino acids, cysteine and phenylalanine included. Just the 42-base CDR3 DNA is kept, in frame starting at base 1. cDNA synthesis used template-switch 5'RACE with a primer carrying a 10-nucleotide random unique molecular identifier tagging each TCR transcript. Every sequencing run yielded over 190 million TCR-beta sequences covering 15-18 subjects. The RNeasy kit was used to extract total RNA. The KAPA Real-time Library Amplification kit was used to amplify TCR-beta VDJ regions with primers for the TCR constant region and the 5'RACE anchor. Sample indexes and Illumina adaptors were added in a first PCR, and a second PCR then increased library yield. After Ampure bead purification, the TCR product of roughly 650 bp was size-selected on a 2% E-gel SizeSelection system. Library quality was checked on a Bioanalyzer, concentration was measured with Qubit, and libraries were quantified with the Kapa Library Quantification kit before pooling. Paired-end 2 x 150 bp sequencing of the libraries was performed on an Illumina HiSeq 2500. To increase sequence diversity, about 25-31% phiX was spiked into each library pool. Per the authors' processing: Quality-filtered reads were processed with the UMI-based MiGEC pipeline, which removed over 75% of raw TCR sequences during error correction. IMGT germline references were used for aligning VDJ genes, and each clonotype was defined as a unique CDR3 amino acid sequence together with its V-J genes. Clonal expansion, Shannon diversity and CDR3 relatedness were evaluated with VDJtools (CalcPairwiseDistances, ClusterSamples), while phylogenetic trees were built in CLCbio workbench. A clone was classed as expanded if it had 8 or more unique UMIs, a cutoff based on coefficient-of-variation modelling across technical triplicates. TCRdb trimmed the raw reads at Q25, called clones with MiXCR and kept productive beta chains. Every entry covers one CDR3 protein and lists the most common genes and DNA from its rows. These V and J calls originate from TCRdb's pipeline instead of the authors' own analysis. The sample contains some 20,000 distinct CDR3 sequences, around a quarter of them found a single time. Jointly, the top ten make up 33% of the sample.

This clonotype was observed once. It lacks a known antigen. No much larger clonotype is one base removed from it; base qualities were not supplied. One read offers little support. The chain links TRBV27 with TRBJ2-2; no D gene is confidently identified. Sequenced material: PBMCs. The receptor comes from a man in his fifties or sixties with HTLV-1-associated myelopathy (HAM/TSP). This receptor has the CDR3 CASSFNRLAGELFF. The nucleotide sequence is TGTGCCAGCAGTTTCAACCGGCTCGCCGGGGAGCTGTTTTTT.